What follows are 25 T cell receptor beta chains derived from one specimen sequenced in a study of cytomegalovirus exposure and HLA in healthy donors (dated by TCRdb to about 2017). Library construction relied on the immunoSEQ multiplex PCR assay. A mixture of 60 forward primers for TCR Vbeta segments and 13 reverse primers for TCR Jbeta segments was used in the multiplex PCR. The table was pulled from immuneACCESS by TCRdb, which kept in-frame rearrangements only. Such tables lose some clones; where checked, under half of the loss comes from unresolved V genes, and the rest has no known cause. The table for this sample lists 200,000 or so clones; about 90% of them were counted only once. The top ten clonotypes cover around 0.21% of the sample. The sample consisted of PBMCs. These TCRs come from a girl under three years old in good health and CMV-seronegative.

V and J are TRBV25-1 and TRBJ1-5; D is unclear. The germline V gene encodes CDR1 MGHDK and CDR2 SYGVNS. Trimming took off 3 bases at V and 4 bases at J, with 10 bases between the two ends. The CDR3 runs 14 residues. CDR3 in amino acids: CASSDGVGNQPQHF. The CDR3 DNA sequence: TGTGCCAGCAGTGACGGGGTAGGAAATCAGCCCCAGCATTTT.

The rearrangement joins TRBV27 to TRBJ2-1, with D possibly matching TRBD1 (5 bases). This CDR3 region has 16 residues. Per germline, CDR1 MNHEY and CDR2 SMNVEV (reference sequence). Deletions cut 3 bases from V and 7 bases from J, with 19 bases between. The CDR3 loop reads CASSFLSPRVRNEQFF. Here the CDR3 DNA reads TGTGCCAGCAGTTTCCTCTCACCCAGGGTGCGGAATGAGCAGTTCTTC.

V usage is TRBV30 and J usage is TRBJ1-1; 8 nucleotides line up with TRBD1. This CDR3 is 13 amino acids long. The germline gives CDR1 GTSNPN, CDR2 SVGIG (reference sequence). Trimming removed 4 bases from V and 2 bases from J; junction bases left unmatched: 3. This chain's CDR3 is CAWNPGGNTEAFF. CDR3 in DNA: TGTGCCTGGAATCCAGGGGGCAACACTGAAGCTTTCTTT.

The rearrangement links TRBV2 to TRBJ2-5; TRBD2 is a possible D gene (6 bases). There are 12 residues in the CDR3. Germline V gene sequence: CDR1 SNHLY, CDR2 FYNNEI. V was shortened by 4 bases and J by 5 bases, with 8 bases between the two germline ends. CDR3 sequence (DNA): TGTGCCAGCAGTGGCCGGGGGGAGACCCAGTACTTC. Translation: CASSGRGETQYF.

The chain combines TRBV5-1 with TRBJ2-3; D is perhaps TRBD2 (6 bases). Germline values: CDR1 SGHRS, CDR2 YFSETQ. There are 14 residues in the CDR3. V shed 10 bases and J shed 0 bases, with 15 bases lying between them. The CDR3 sequence is CACGGTYSTDTQYF. Here the CDR3 DNA reads TGCGCCTGTGGAGGGACCTATAGCACAGATACGCAGTATTTT.

The V gene is TRBV13, the J gene TRBJ2-3, with 9 bases identical to TRBD1. Germline V lookup: CDR1 PRHDT, CDR2 FYEKMQ (reference sequence). V gave up 5 bases and J gave up 5 bases; unmatched junction bases: 11. This CDR3 has 16 residues. CDR3 in DNA: TGTGCCAGCAGCCCACGACACAGGGGGCGGTTAGATACGCAGTATTTT. Translation gives CASSPRHRGRLDTQYF.

This chain links TRBV5-8 with TRBJ1-4; 7 nucleotides align to TRBD1. The trim removed 7 bases at V and 8 bases at J, leaving 14 bases unmatched. This CDR3 comprises 15 residues. Germline lookup yields CDR1 SGHTS and CDR2 YDEGEE. The DNA of the CDR3 is TGTGCCAGCGGACAGATTGACAGGGTGGGCGAAAAACTGTTTTTT. Translating gives CASGQIDRVGEKLFF.

The count of this clone is one. The chain links TRBV28 to TRBJ1-2, with unresolved D. V was clipped by 3 bases and J by 8 bases, with 22 bases between them. The CDR3 spans 16 residues. The germline gives CDR1 MDHEN, CDR2 SYDVKM. CDR3 region: CASSFDGESQWKGYTF. The CDR3 DNA follows: TGTGCCAGCAGTTTTGACGGGGAATCGCAATGGAAGGGCTACACCTTC.

This clone was seen just once. The chain combines TRBV13 with TRBJ2-7, with D possibly being TRBD1 (5 bases). V lost 0 bases to trimming and J lost 7 bases, with 10 bases between them. In germline, CDR1 is PRHDT, CDR2 FYEKMQ (reference sequence). The CDR3 runs to 13 residues. In DNA, the CDR3 is TGTGCCAGCAGCTTAGGCAGGGTGGGGGAGCAGTACTTC. This encodes CASSLGRVGEQYF.

The CDR3 region is CASSQVWDRGRDVLTF. The CDR3 DNA sequence: TGCGCCAGCAGCCAAGTTTGGGACAGGGGGCGCGACGTCCTGACTTTC. The chain carries TRBV4-3 and TRBJ2-6, with 12 positions matching TRBD1. This CDR3 region has 16 residues. The trim removed 1 base at V and 11 bases at J, leaving 6 bases unmatched. Looked up from germline, CDR1 is LGHNA and CDR2 is YSLEER.

This clone was counted only a few times. The V call is TRBV25-1, the J call TRBJ1-2, with TRBD1 matching 10 bases. CDR3 length: 16 residues. The germline gives CDR1 MGHDK, CDR2 SYGVNS. The trim removed 1 base at V and 5 bases at J, leaving 7 bases unmatched. CDR3 nucleotides: TGTGCCAGCAGTGAATCTCCACCGGGACAGGGGTATGGCTACACCTTC. As protein: CASSESPPGQGYGYTF.

This chain uses TRBV4-2 with TRBJ2-7, with 8 positions matching TRBD2. Germline V gene lookup returns CDR1 LGHNA and CDR2 YNFKEQ. This CDR3 region has 17 residues. V lost 2 bases and J lost 0; bases outside the gene matches: 9. The CDR3 is CASSQLGSGGDSYEQYF. CDR3 DNA: TGTGCCAGCAGCCAACTGGGAAGCGGGGGAGACTCCTACGAGCAGTACTTC.

This chain connects TRBV6-1 to TRBJ2-3, with a weak D call TRBD1 (5 bases). The CDR3 length is 14 residues. In germline, CDR1 is MNHNS, CDR2 SASEGT. Trimming removed 4 bases from V and 4 bases from J, with 12 bases in between. CDR3 coding DNA: TGTGCCAGCAGTGGTGTCAGGGTGGCAGATACGCAGTATTTT. It encodes CASSGVRVADTQYF.

A few counts support this clone. This chain connects TRBV6-5 to TRBJ1-1, with 7 bases identical to TRBD1. Germline CDR1 and CDR2: MNHEY and SVGAGI. The CDR3 is 14 amino acids. With 6 bases clipped from V and 8 bases from J, the junction kept 12 bases outside the gene matches. The CDR3 DNA reads as TGTGCCAGCAGAAAGGACAGGCCCTCTGCGGAAGCTTTCTTT. It encodes CASRKDRPSAEAFF.

This clone was detected only once. This chain uses TRBV7-9 with TRBJ1-2; D gene unclear. CDR1 is SEHNR, CDR2 FQNEAQ, per germline (reference sequence). The CDR3 contains 15 residues. The V end was cut by 6 bases, the J end by 2 bases, with 16 bases between. This CDR3 reads CASSREDPLNYGYTF. CDR3 DNA: TGTGCCAGCAGTAGGGAGGACCCATTGAACTATGGCTACACCTTC. Looking up the rest from reference TRBV7-9 and TRBJ1-2 gives the full variable domain: DTGVSQNPRHKITKRGQNVTFRCDPISEHNRLYWYRQTLGQGPEFLTYFQNEAQLEKSRLLSDRFSAERPKGSFSTLEIQRTEQGDSAMYLCASSREDPLNYGYTFGSGTRLTVV.

This chain links TRBV7-9 with TRBJ2-6; perhaps TRBD1 as D (5 bases). The CDR3 sequence is 15 residues long. In germline, CDR1 is SEHNR, CDR2 FQNEAQ (reference sequence). Trimming shortened V by 2 bases and J by 4 bases, and 9 bases separated the two germline ends. In DNA form, the CDR3 reads TGTGCCAGCAGCTTAAGGGGTGACGGGGCCAACGTCCTGACTTTC. It is translated as CASSLRGDGANVLTF.

The genes are TRBV2 and TRBJ2-7; D call uncertain. Deletions cut 6 bases from V and 2 bases from J, with 11 bases between. Germline CDR1 reads SNHLY; CDR2 reads FYNNEI. This CDR3 spans 13 amino acids. CDR3 bases: TGTGCCAGCAGAGACTCTACGACCTACGAGCAGTACTTC. It yields the protein CASRDSTTYEQYF.

This clone appeared once. The chain has TRBV6-1 and TRBJ2-5, with a weak D call TRBD1 (6 bases). Trimming pared 8 bases from V and 5 bases from J, leaving 18 bases between. Germline lookup yields CDR1 MNHNS and CDR2 SASEGT. The CDR3 runs to 14 residues. CDR3 residues: CASARGRSRETQYF. As DNA, the CDR3 is TGTGCCAGCGCCAGGGGCAGGAGCAGGGAGACCCAGTACTTC.

J is TRBJ1-1 and V is TRBV7-5. TRBV7-5 is recorded as a pseudogene. This CDR3 is 16 amino acids long. The chain's CDR3 is CVRSLVEAAQNTEAFF. CDR3 DNA sequence: TGTGTCAGAAGCTTAGTTGAGGCGGCCCAGAACACTGAAGCTTTCTTT.

The chain combines TRBV6-6 with TRBJ1-5; D not resolved. Germline assignment: CDR1 MNHNY and CDR2 SVGAGI (reference sequence). Trimming removed 2 bases at V and 2 bases at J, with 4 bases between. CDR3 length: 13 amino acids. CDR3 protein: CASSYIGNQPQHF. The DNA for the CDR3 is TGTGCCAGCAGTTACATAGGCAATCAGCCCCAGCATTTT.

The chain employs TRBV30 and TRBJ1-6; TRBD1 aligns across 9 bases. The germline gives CDR1 GTSNPN, CDR2 SVGIG (reference sequence). The junction had 8 bases not matched to a gene; V was cut back by 7 bases and J by 10 bases. CDR3 length equals 13 residues. CDR3 in amino acids: CALFGQGLSPLHF. In DNA, the CDR3 is TGTGCCTTGTTCGGACAGGGGTTGTCACCCCTCCACTTT.

This clone was counted only a few times. The rearrangement joins TRBV7-3 to TRBJ2-7; TRBD2 is a possible D gene (5 bases). The length of the CDR3 is 14 residues. Germline V gives CDR1 SGHTA, CDR2 FQGTGA. Trimming removed 2 bases from V and 3 bases from J, with 11 bases in between. The chain's CDR3 is CASSLGGGNYEQYF. The CDR3 DNA is TGTGCCAGCAGCTTAGGAGGCGGCAACTACGAGCAGTACTTC.

The sample holds a few counts of this clone. V is TRBV6-5 and J is TRBJ2-7; possible D gene TRBD2, 5 bases. Trimming shortened V by 0 bases and J by 6 bases, and 9 bases separated the two germline ends. Per the germline V gene, CDR1 is MNHEY and CDR2 is SVGAGI. CDR3 size: 13 residues. The CDR3 region is CASSYSLGVEQYF. The DNA for the CDR3 is TGTGCCAGCAGTTACTCTCTCGGGGTCGAGCAGTACTTC.

This sequence joins TRBV13 and TRBJ2-7; D is unresolved. V lost 2 bases to trimming and J lost 3 bases, with 14 bases between them. CDR1 and CDR2 (germline): PRHDT, FYEKMQ (reference sequence). CDR3 length: 15 residues. The CDR3 DNA follows: TGTGCCAGCAGCTTACAGGCAGTCTTACACTACGAGCAGTACTTC. Its translation is CASSLQAVLHYEQYF.

The chain employs TRBV27 and TRBJ2-1; 7 bases are shared with TRBD1. The CDR3 runs to 14 residues. Germline CDR1 and CDR2: MNHEY and SMNVEV (reference sequence). With V trimmed by 2 bases and J by 6 bases, 4 bases remained unmatched. The CDR3 sequence is CASSLIGGRNEQFF. The CDR3 DNA is TGTGCCAGCAGTTTAATAGGGGGCCGCAATGAGCAGTTCTTC.